The next 24 T cell receptor beta chains were all read from a single sample in a study of blood T cell repertoires in COVID-19. The table came from immunoSEQ multiplex PCR; TCRdb's copy has only in-frame clones and leaves some out. The table records about 88,000 clones, 70% to 90% of them present only once. Sequences were obtained from peripheral blood. The receptor source for this set is a woman in her seventies with acute or convalescent COVID-19.

CDR3 sequence (DNA): TGTGCCAGCAGCTTAGTGGCAGGGCAGACCTACGAGCAGTACGTC. Its protein product is CASSLVAGQTYEQYV. This chain connects TRBV7-6 to TRBJ2-7; weak D call: TRBD1 (5 bases). CDR1 is SGHVS and CDR2 is FNYEAQ in the germline V gene. V lost 1 base, J lost 2 bases, and 12 bases lay in between. The CDR3 length is 15 residues.

The V and J genes are TRBV19 and TRBJ2-1; 7 bases align to TRBD1. The length of the CDR3 is 16 residues. CDR1 LNHDA and CDR2 SQIVND come from the germline V gene (reference sequence). With V trimmed by 1 base and J by 3 bases, 6 bases remained unmatched. The CDR3 nucleotides read TGTGCCAGTAGTATAGGGAAGGGGGCGGGCTACAATGAGCAGTTCTTC. This codes for CASSIGKGAGYNEQFF.

The V and J genes are TRBV27 and TRBJ2-1, with a weak D call TRBD1 (5 bases). The CDR3 has 13 residues. In germline, CDR1 is MNHEY, CDR2 SMNVEV (reference sequence). V was clipped by 2 bases and J by 7 bases, with 9 bases between them. The CDR3 bases are TGTGCCAGCAGTTTACTAGGGGTTAATGAGCAGTTCTTC. This sequence encodes CASSLLGVNEQFF.

This clone was detected only once. The chain couples TRBV9 to TRBJ2-1; 11 bases are a match to TRBD2. Unmatched junction bases numbered 11, after V lost 3 bases and J lost 0 bases. This CDR3 contains 19 residues. Per the germline V gene, CDR1 is SGDLS and CDR2 is YYNGEE. The CDR3 loop is CASSAQGLAVLSSYNEQFF. CDR3 DNA sequence: TGTGCCAGCAGCGCTCAGGGACTAGCGGTCCTGAGCTCCTACAATGAGCAGTTCTTC.

This clone was detected once. This chain joins TRBV9 and TRBJ2-3, with 7 positions matching TRBD1. Germline CDR1 reads SGDLS; CDR2 reads YYNGEE. Trimming took 0 bases from V and 0 from J; bases not matched to a gene: 1. The CDR3 has 15 amino acids. The CDR3, as DNA: TGTGCCAGCAGCGTAGGGACAGGAAGCACAGATACGCAGTATTTT. The encoded protein is CASSVGTGSTDTQYF.

The chain's CDR3 is CASSQGGFYGYTF. The CDR3 nucleotides read TGTGCCAGCAGCCAAGGAGGGTTTTATGGCTACACCTTC. The chain combines TRBV3-1 (or the pseudogene TRBV3-2) with TRBJ1-2, with D uncertain. CDR1 is LGHDT and CDR2 is YNNKEL in the germline V gene (reference sequence). V shed 1 base and J shed 5 bases, with 8 bases lying between them. This CDR3 comprises 13 residues.

The V and J genes are TRBV2 and TRBJ2-7; 9 bases line up with TRBD1. The CDR3 runs 14 residues. V shed 3 bases, J shed 0 bases, and the junction held 0 bases outside the gene matches. Germline assignment: CDR1 SNHLY and CDR2 FYNNEI. The DNA of the CDR3 is TGTGCCAGCAGTGAGGGACAGGGCTCCTACGAGCAGTACGTC. As protein: CASSEGQGSYEQYV.

The chain couples TRBV5-4 to TRBJ1-6, with 7 nucleotides matching TRBD1. Losses at the gene ends were 5 bases for V and 8 bases for J; bases not matched to a gene: 7. This CDR3 spans 14 amino acids. Germline assignment: CDR1 SGHNT and CDR2 YYREEE (reference sequence). The CDR3 reads CASSPDRVDSPLHF. The CDR3 DNA reads as TGTGCCAGCAGTCCTGACAGGGTGGATTCACCCCTCCACTTT.

The chain uses TRBV10-3 and TRBJ1-5, with D unresolved. Deletions cut 8 bases from V and 4 bases from J, with 9 bases between. The CDR3 has 12 residues. Germline V CDR1 and CDR2: ENHRY, SYGVKD. The CDR3 here is CAIAGGNQPQHF. In DNA, the CDR3 is TGTGCCATCGCCGGCGGAAATCAGCCCCAGCATTTT.

The V and J genes are TRBV5-1 and TRBJ2-5, with 10 positions matching TRBD2. From germline, CDR1 is SGHRS and CDR2 YFSETQ. CDR3 length: 17 residues. Trimming cost V 6 bases and J 3 bases; bases outside gene matches: 14. The CDR3 DNA sequence: TGCGCCAGCAAAGACAACCTAGCGGGAGCCGGGGAAGAGACCCAGTACTTC. It codes for CASKDNLAGAGEETQYF.

V usage is TRBV5-1 and J usage is TRBJ2-5, with D perhaps TRBD2 (7 bases). The CDR3 is made up of 15 amino acids. Germline CDR1 and CDR2: SGHRS and YFSETQ. With 3 bases removed from V and 1 base from J, the gap between germline ends came to 13 bases. In nucleotides, the CDR3 is TGCGCCAGCAGCTACGCGGGGGCGGCCCAAGAGACCCAGTACTTC. Translated, it gives CASSYAGAAQETQYF. The whole variable domain, remainder taken from reference TRBV5-1 and TRBJ2-5, is KAGVTQTPRYLIKTRGQQVTLSCSPISGHRSVSWYQQTPGQGLQFLFEYFSETQRNKGNFPGRFSGRQFSNSRSEMNVSTLELGDSALYLCASSYAGAAQETQYFGPGTRLLVL.

The chain combines TRBV18 with TRBJ1-5; D uncertain. Between the trimmed V and J ends, which lost 6 bases and 3 bases, there was a span of 12 bases. The CDR3 extends over 14 amino acids. Germline assignment: CDR1 KGHSH and CDR2 LQKENI. CDR3 in DNA: TGTGCCAGCTCTTCACTACCCAACAATCAGCCCCAGCATTTT. This codes for CASSSLPNNQPQHF. The full variable domain, rest sourced from reference TRBV18 and TRBJ1-5, is NAGVMQNPRHLVRRRGQEARLRCSPMKGHSHVYWYRQLPEEGLKFMVYLQKENIIDESGMPKERFSAEFPKEGPSILRIQQVVRGDSAAYFCASSSLPNNQPQHFGDGTRLSIL.

V and J are TRBV7-6 and TRBJ1-4; 11 positions agree with TRBD1. The CDR3 has 17 residues. Germline V gene sequence: CDR1 SGHVS, CDR2 FNYEAQ. The J segment lost 7 bases and the V segment lost 4 bases, leaving 11 bases of the junction unmatched. CDR3 loop: CASSSRTGGFGSEKLFF. The CDR3 bases are TGTGCCAGCAGCTCTCGGACAGGGGGCTTTGGTAGTGAAAAACTGTTTTTT.

V is TRBV7-9 and J is TRBJ1-3; 7 nucleotides match TRBD1. The J segment lost 0 bases and the V segment lost 5 bases, leaving 10 bases of the junction unmatched. Germline lookup yields CDR1 SEHNR and CDR2 FQNEAQ (reference sequence). This CDR3 has 17 residues. CDR3 coding DNA: TGTGCCAGCAGCCCCTCCACGGGACAGCCCTCTGGAAACACCATATATTTT. Residues: CASSPSTGQPSGNTIYF.

The sample holds many counts of this clone. The rearrangement uses TRBV9 and TRBJ2-7, with a tentative D call TRBD2 (7 bases). The CDR3 runs to 16 residues. Germline V gene sequence: CDR1 SGDLS, CDR2 YYNGEE. The germline V and J ends were trimmed by 4 bases and 1 base, with 18 bases remaining between them. The CDR3 nucleotides read TGTGCCAGCAGCCTGGGGGCGGGAGTTTCATCCTACGAGCAGTACGTC. Residues: CASSLGAGVSSYEQYV.

The rearrangement joins TRBV4-1 to TRBJ1-1; D perhaps matches TRBD1 (6 bases). This CDR3 contains 14 residues. Germline V gene lookup returns CDR1 MGHRA and CDR2 YSYEKL. Trimming shortened V by 0 bases and J by 4 bases, and 9 bases separated the two germline ends. The CDR3 here is CASSQEGTITEAFF. CDR3 sequence (DNA): TGCGCCAGCAGCCAAGAGGGGACAATCACTGAAGCTTTCTTT.

This clone was detected only a few times. The chain uses TRBV27 and TRBJ1-1, with a tentative D call TRBD1 (6 bases). The CDR3 loop spans 15 amino acids. From germline, CDR1 is MNHEY and CDR2 SMNVEV (reference sequence). V was shortened by 3 bases and J by 1 base, with 12 bases between the two germline ends. The CDR3 loop is CASSFSTRGNTEAFF. CDR3 bases: TGTGCCAGCAGTTTTTCGACCAGGGGGAACACTGAAGCTTTCTTT.

The genes are TRBV11-2 and TRBJ1-1; no firm D call. The germline V gene has CDR1 SGHAT and CDR2 FQNNGV. Trimming took 3 bases from V and 1 from J, leaving 3 bases between them. The length of the CDR3 is 12 residues. CDR3 region: CASSFGNTEAFF. CDR3 bases: TGTGCCAGCAGCTTCGGGAACACTGAAGCTTTCTTT.

The V gene is TRBV10-2, the J gene TRBJ1-4, with D tentatively TRBD1 (5 bases). The CDR3 extends over 15 amino acids. Germline-derived CDR1 and CDR2 are WSHSY and SAAADI. Trimming pared 2 bases from V and 6 bases from J, leaving 13 bases between. CDR3 bases: TGCGCCAGCAGTGAGCGCGCCAGGGCGCATGAAAAACTGTTTTTT. This gives the protein CASSERARAHEKLFF.

The CDR3 spells CASSESTSGRDTQYF. CDR3 bases: TGCGCCAGCAGTGAGTCGACTAGCGGGAGGGATACGCAGTATTTT. The V gene is TRBV10-1, the J gene TRBJ2-3, with 13 bases aligning to TRBD2. The V segment lost 0 bases and the J segment 6 bases; nucleotides outside the gene matches: 0. Per germline, CDR1 WNHNN and CDR2 SYGVQD (reference sequence). The CDR3 sequence is 15 residues long.

The V gene is TRBV28, the J gene TRBJ2-7; TRBD2 matches at 7 bases. Germline V gene sequence: CDR1 MDHEN, CDR2 SYDVKM. Trimming cost V 4 bases and J 6 bases; bases outside gene matches: 15. The CDR3 runs 16 residues. The CDR3 sequence is CASSSPHGLGAREQYV. The CDR3 bases are TGTGCCAGCAGTTCTCCACACGGACTAGGGGCCCGCGAGCAGTACGTC.

The chain links TRBV4-3 to TRBJ2-7; D ambiguous. This CDR3 is 14 amino acids long. Germline CDR1 and CDR2: LGHNA and YSLEER. Trimming removed 4 bases from V and 2 bases from J, with 12 bases in between. Here the CDR3 reads CASSPFIGPYEQYV. Here the CDR3 DNA reads TGCGCCAGCAGCCCCTTTATCGGTCCCTACGAGCAGTACGTC.

The V and J genes are TRBV6-5 and TRBJ2-1, with 9 bases fitting TRBD1. Germline assignment: CDR1 MNHEY and CDR2 SVGAGI. The trim removed 3 bases at V and 10 bases at J, leaving 7 bases unmatched. The CDR3 covers 14 residues. The CDR3 bases are TGTGCCAGCAGTTATGGGACAGGGCGTGGCGAGCAGTTCTTC. Protein product: CASSYGTGRGEQFF.

The chain's CDR3 is CASSFESGTDTQYF. CDR3 in DNA: TGCGCCAGCAGCTTCGAATCGGGCACAGATACGCAGTATTTT. V and J are TRBV5-1 and TRBJ2-3, with no clear D. The CDR3 has 14 amino acids. The germline gives CDR1 SGHRS, CDR2 YFSETQ. Trimming stripped 2 bases from V and 1 base from J, with 8 bases between.